The 9 T cell receptor beta chains given below trace back to one sample, sequenced in a study of cytomegalovirus exposure and HLA in healthy donors. The PCR used 60 Vbeta and 13 Jbeta primers. Some clones are missing from TCRdb's copy, which holds only in-frame ones; the method was immunoSEQ multiplex PCR. In total, the table holds about 110,000 clones. The sequenced material came from PBMCs. These receptors were obtained from a man aged 45-60 years in good health and CMV-seronegative.

J is TRBJ1-1 and V is TRBV29-1; TRBD1 matches at 7 bases. Germline V CDR1 and CDR2: SQVTM, ANQGSEA. J was trimmed by 1 base and V by 4 bases; bases with no gene match: 0. The CDR3 is made up of 12 amino acids. CDR3 sequence: CSVGDRNTEAFF. The CDR3 region has the DNA TGCAGCGTTGGGGACAGGAACACTGAAGCTTTCTTT.

The genes are TRBV4-2 and TRBJ2-7; the match to TRBD1 covers 8 bases. Germline-derived CDR1 and CDR2 are LGHNA and YNFKEQ. The CDR3 is 15 residues long. With 4 bases clipped from V and 1 base from J, the junction kept 6 bases outside the gene matches. The CDR3 DNA follows: TGTGCCAGCAGCCGCCCGGGACAGGCTTCCTACGAGCAGTACTTC. Amino acids: CASSRPGQASYEQYF.

This rearrangement joins TRBV7-2 to TRBJ1-2; possibly TRBD1 for D (6 bases). V was trimmed by 1 base and J by 0 bases, leaving 12 bases between them. The CDR3 loop spans 16 amino acids. Germline assignment: CDR1 SGHTA and CDR2 FQGNSA. CDR3 bases: TGTGCCAGCAGCTTAGGGGGGACAAGCTCTAACTATGGCTACACCTTC. Protein: CASSLGGTSSNYGYTF.

The rearrangement links TRBV19 to TRBJ2-1; 9 bases align to TRBD1. CDR3 length: 14 amino acids. Trimming removed 10 bases from V and 4 bases from J; junction bases left unmatched: 8. In germline, CDR1 is LNHDA, CDR2 SQIVND (reference sequence). In DNA form, the CDR3 reads TGTGCCACGAGAGACAGGGGGTTATACAATGAGCAGTTCTTC. The encoded protein is CATRDRGLYNEQFF.

The rearrangement uses TRBV7-2 and TRBJ1-1; D call uncertain. Germline CDR1 SGHTA, CDR2 FQGNSA. The CDR3 sequence is 14 residues long. Between the trimmed V and J ends, which lost 1 base and 1 base, there was a span of 7 bases. The CDR3 coding sequence is TGTGCCAGCAGCTTAGGGGCGACGAACACTGAAGCTTTCTTT. Protein sequence: CASSLGATNTEAFF.

The rearrangement links TRBV6-6 to TRBJ1-5; D unclear. From germline, CDR1 is MNHNY and CDR2 SVGAGI (reference sequence). Trimming removed 3 bases at V and 10 bases at J, with 13 bases between. CDR3 length: 13 residues. CDR3 bases: TGTGCCAGCAGTTATTCCCCGGGTGATCCCCAGCATTTT. It yields the protein CASSYSPGDPQHF.

V gene TRBV11-3 combines with J gene TRBJ1-1, with D hard to call. This CDR3 comprises 15 residues. The ends were cut back, 0 bases at V and 3 bases at J, with 11 bases in the middle. Per the germline V gene, CDR1 is SGHNT and CDR2 is YENEEA. CDR3 residues: CASSLDFPRDTEAFF. The CDR3 DNA follows: TGTGCCAGCAGCTTAGATTTCCCGAGGGACACTGAAGCTTTCTTT.

The chain links TRBV2 to TRBJ1-5; 10 bases align to TRBD1. V gave up 5 bases and J gave up 2 bases; unmatched junction bases: 6. CDR1 is SNHLY, CDR2 FYNNEI, per germline. The CDR3 spans 16 residues. Here the CDR3 DNA reads TGTGCCAGCAGTCTTGGGACAGGGGTTCGCAATCAGCCCCAGCATTTT. Translated: CASSLGTGVRNQPQHF.

This chain links TRBV6-1 with TRBJ1-3; D call uncertain. This CDR3 comprises 16 residues. CDR1 and CDR2 (germline): MNHNS, SASEGT. V was shortened by 2 bases and J by 4 bases, with 15 bases between the two germline ends. CDR3 protein: CASSERSTRTGNTIYF. The CDR3 region has the DNA TGTGCCAGCAGTGAAAGGTCGACTAGAACCGGAAACACCATATATTTT.